Below, 7 T cell receptor beta chains from the same sample are listed, as sequenced in a study of cytomegalovirus exposure and HLA in healthy donors. The PCR had 60 Vbeta and 13 Jbeta primers. Profiled with immunoSEQ multiplex PCR; TCRdb holds only in-frame clones, not every one. The table shows some 130,000 clones, with about 80% occurring only once. The sample comprised PBMCs. All receptors derive from a man aged 35-49 years in good health and CMV-seropositive.

The rearrangement joins TRBV13 to TRBJ2-3; D unresolved. CDR3 length: 17 amino acids. Germline V gene data show CDR1 as PRHDT and CDR2 as FYEKMQ (reference sequence). V dropped 5 bases and J dropped 8 bases, with 26 bases sitting between them. The CDR3 spells CASSPPRWPGYFGTQYF. DNA for the CDR3: TGTGCCAGCAGCCCCCCCCGGTGGCCGGGTTACTTTGGTACGCAGTATTTT.

This clone was observed a handful of times. Written as DNA, the CDR3 is TGTGCCAGCAGCCGGGATATGAGAGAGAAGAACGAGCAGTACTTC. This sequence encodes CASSRDMREKNEQYF. This chain connects TRBV5-5 to TRBJ2-7; D is possibly TRBD2 (5 bases). The length of the CDR3 is 15 residues. Trimming pared 4 bases from V and 5 bases from J, leaving 19 bases between. Germline CDR1 reads SGHKS; CDR2 reads YYEKEE (reference sequence). Full variable domain (rest looked up from reference TRBV5-5 and TRBJ2-7): DAGVTQSPTHLIKTRGQQVTLRCSPISGHKSVSWYQQVLGQGPQFIFQYYEKEERGRGNFPDRFSARQFPNYSSELNVNALLLGDSALYLCASSRDMREKNEQYFGPGTRLTVT.

The V call is TRBV9, the J call TRBJ1-6; 9 bases map to TRBD1. Germline assignment: CDR1 SGDLS and CDR2 YYNGEE. Unmatched junction bases numbered 7, after V lost 4 bases and J lost 8 bases. The CDR3 loop spans 15 amino acids. The CDR3 here is CASSLEDRGDSPLHF. The CDR3 DNA is TGTGCCAGCAGCCTAGAGGACAGGGGCGATTCACCCCTCCACTTT.

This sequence joins TRBV9 and TRBJ2-5, with a weak D call TRBD2 (5 bases). Germline CDR1 and CDR2: SGDLS and YYNGEE. The V and J ends lost 1 base and 0 bases respectively, with 7 bases between them. The CDR3 spans 14 residues. CDR3 nucleotides: TGTGCCAGCAGCGTAAGCGGTTACCAAGAGACCCAGTACTTC. It codes for CASSVSGYQETQYF.

The rearrangement uses TRBV28 and TRBJ2-3, with TRBD2 identical over 8 bases. This CDR3 has 15 amino acids. Unmatched junction bases numbered 10, after V lost 8 bases and J lost 3 bases. CDR1 and CDR2 from the germline V gene are MDHEN and SYDVKM. The CDR3, as DNA: TGTGCCAGCGTAACTAGCGGTGTTTGGACAGATACGCAGTATTTT. The encoded protein is CASVTSGVWTDTQYF.

This clone was found a few times. CDR3: CASSFNTRQYF. The CDR3 DNA is TGTGCCAGCAGTTTTAACACTAGGCAGTACTTC. The V and J genes are TRBV27 and TRBJ2-7; D is possibly TRBD2 (5 bases). The CDR3 is made up of 11 amino acids. Trimming took off 3 bases at V and 9 bases at J, with 9 bases between the two ends. The germline V gene has CDR1 MNHEY and CDR2 SMNVEV (reference sequence).

This chain links TRBV5-1 with TRBJ1-2; 11 bases match TRBD1. The CDR3 extends over 15 amino acids. Unmatched junction bases numbered 10, after V lost 6 bases and J lost 6 bases. Germline V lookup: CDR1 SGHRS, CDR2 YFSETQ. CDR3 loop: CASTPGQGEFDGYTF. CDR3 nucleotides: TGCGCCAGCACCCCGGGACAGGGGGAGTTCGATGGCTACACCTTC.